Below, 24 T cell receptor beta chains from the same sample are listed, as sequenced in a study of CXCR3-negative and CXCR3-positive naive CD8 T cells (dated by TCRdb to between 2018 and 2021). Instrument used: NextSeq 550. The Human TCR Profiling Kit (MiLaboratory) was used to prepare UMI-labeled 5' RACE TRB cDNA libraries. Once TCRdb had reprocessed the reads, it stored one entry per CDR3 protein sequence and supplied no DNA. The table of this sample itemizes around 50,000 distinct CDR3 sequences. Around 20% of the sample rests with the top ten. The specimen was memory CD8+ T cells from blood. This specimen's cell subset or site label, interpreted: conventional CD8+ memory T cells (TMEM), sorted as controls. These receptors were collected from a human donor in good health. Some clones in this sample may be carry-over from other donors' samples.

J is TRBJ2-1 and V is TRBV24-1; TCRdb designates TRBD2, a call that cannot be tested without DNA. This CDR3 is built from 19 residues. Germline V gives CDR1 KGHDR, CDR2 SFDVKD. CDR3 residues: CATSDLSPASGDAYNEQFF.

V usage is TRBV24-1 and J usage is TRBJ2-1; TCRdb calls TRBD2, which cannot be checked without DNA. Germline V gene lookup returns CDR1 KGHDR and CDR2 SFDVKD. This CDR3 is 16 amino acids long. CDR3 sequence: CATSALSSGESNEQFF.

The genes are TRBV20-1 and TRBJ2-5; TCRdb's D gene call, TRBD1, goes unchecked for lack of DNA. Germline CDR1 is DFQATT and CDR2 is SNEGSKA (reference sequence). The CDR3 length is 13 residues. The CDR3 region is CTARGGNQETQYF.

J is TRBJ1-4 and V is TRBV29-1; no DNA is available, so the TRBD1 call from TCRdb remains unchecked. The CDR3 is made up of 14 amino acids. CDR1 and CDR2 (germline): SQVTM, ANQGSEA. The CDR3 sequence is CSVGKGAGSEKLFF.

The rearrangement links TRBV18 to TRBJ2-7; TCRdb's D gene call, TRBD2, goes unchecked for lack of DNA. Germline values: CDR1 KGHSH, CDR2 LQKENI. The CDR3 runs 17 residues. The CDR3 reads CASSPPAGGPRGFEQYF. The full variable domain, with the rest looked up from reference TRBV18 and TRBJ2-7, is NAGVMQNPRHLVRRRGQEARLRCSPMKGHSHVYWYRQLPEEGLKFMVYLQKENIIDESGMPKERFSAEFPKEGPSILRIQQVVRGDSAAYFCASSPPAGGPRGFEQYFGPGTRLTVT.

This CDR3 reads CASSDAGAHTEAFF. This chain connects TRBV10-2 to TRBJ1-1; TCRdb's D call, TRBD1, is unchecked because there is no DNA. CDR1 is WSHSY, CDR2 SAAADI, per germline. CDR3 length: 14 amino acids.

The chain employs TRBV20-1 and TRBJ1-2. This CDR3 is built from 16 residues. Looked up from germline, CDR1 is DFQATT and CDR2 is SNEGSKA (reference sequence). Here the CDR3 reads CSAREASVSANYGYTF.

The chain recombines TRBV11-2 with TRBJ1-1; TCRdb calls TRBD1, which cannot be checked without DNA. There are 15 residues in the CDR3. CDR1 SGHAT and CDR2 FQNNGV come from the germline V gene. The CDR3: CASSLVVEGYTEAFF. Variable domain in full (rest from reference TRBV11-2 and TRBJ1-1): EAGVAQSPRYKIIEKRQSVAFWCNPISGHATLYWYQQILGQGPKLLIQFQNNGVVDDSQLPKDRFSAERLKGVDSTLKIQPAKLEDSAVYLCASSLVVEGYTEAFFGQGTRLTVV.

The chain uses TRBV10-3 and TRBJ2-3. This CDR3 spans 13 amino acids. The V gene's germline CDR1 is ENHRY and CDR2 SYGVKD. The chain's CDR3 is CATEDGRTDTQYF.

The V call is TRBV10-1, the J call TRBJ2-7; lacking DNA, the TRBD1 call made by TCRdb goes unchecked. The CDR3 covers 12 residues. In germline, CDR1 is WNHNN, CDR2 SYGVQD (reference sequence). CDR3 amino acids: CAGGGSSYEQYF.

The rearrangement uses TRBV6-2 or TRBV6-3 and TRBJ1-4; TCRdb reports TRBD1, a call that lacks DNA to check it against. Germline V lookup: CDR1 MNHEY, CDR2 SVGEGT. This CDR3 is 18 amino acids long. CDR3 protein: CASSLDRSGYWSSEKLFF.

By frequency, this clonotype registers medium-sized (0.01 to 0.1%). This rearrangement joins TRBV2 to TRBJ1-5; TCRdb returns TRBD1, unconfirmable since there is no DNA. Germline V CDR1 and CDR2: SNHLY, FYNNEI. The CDR3 spans 18 residues. This CDR3 reads CASSAKGSGVAGNQPQHF.

The chain employs TRBV29-1 and TRBJ2-3. This CDR3 has 15 residues. Germline CDR1 is SQVTM and CDR2 is ANQGSEA. This chain's CDR3 is CSVEVPETSTDTQYF.

The V call is TRBV11-2, the J call TRBJ1-3. The CDR3 length is 12 residues. Germline V CDR1 and CDR2: SGHAT, FQNNGV. The CDR3 reads CASSHIEDTIYF.

The genes are TRBV29-1 and TRBJ2-7; TCRdb gives TRBD2 as the D gene, but with no DNA this cannot be confirmed. CDR3 length: 13 amino acids. CDR1 and CDR2 from the germline V gene are SQVTM and ANQGSEA. The CDR3 sequence: CSVMGGTWNEQYF.

The chain has TRBV7-7 and TRBJ1-6; TCRdb's D call of TRBD1 is untestable without DNA. Germline values: CDR1 SSHAT, CDR2 FNYEAQ (reference sequence). CDR3 length equals 17 residues. The CDR3 region is CASSSQNRERKESPLHF.

This chain uses TRBV2 with TRBJ2-1; TCRdb selects TRBD1, and the lack of DNA leaves this call unchecked. The CDR3 loop spans 17 amino acids. Per germline, CDR1 SNHLY and CDR2 FYNNEI. Here the CDR3 reads CASLRDPPGDPYNEQFF.

The chain combines TRBV7-9 with TRBJ1-2. The CDR3 extends over 13 amino acids. Germline V gene data show CDR1 as SEHNR and CDR2 as FQNEAQ (reference sequence). CDR3 region: CASSLDLGYGYTF.

The chain employs TRBV25-1 and TRBJ2-3. CDR1 is MGHDK and CDR2 is SYGVNS in the germline V gene. The CDR3 length is 15 residues. Here the CDR3 reads CASSELEYTTDTQYF.

The V and J genes are TRBV28 and TRBJ2-3; TCRdb's D gene call, TRBD1, goes unchecked for lack of DNA. The germline gives CDR1 MDHEN, CDR2 SYDVKM. This CDR3 contains 14 residues. The CDR3 spells CASSPVWPPDTQYF. Using reference TRBV28 and TRBJ2-3 for the parts outside the CDR3, the full variable domain is DVKVTQSSRYLVKRTGEKVFLECVQDMDHENMFWYRQDPGLGLRLIYFSYDVKMKEKGDIPEGYSVSREKKERFSLILESASTNQTSMYLCASSPVWPPDTQYFGPGTRLTVL.

The chain recombines TRBV5-1 with TRBJ2-2. CDR1 is SGHRS, CDR2 YFSETQ, per germline. The CDR3 is made up of 14 amino acids. CDR3 region: CASRRETNTGELFF.

The rearrangement joins TRBV28 to TRBJ2-4. This CDR3 comprises 14 residues. Germline lookup yields CDR1 MDHEN and CDR2 SYDVKM. The CDR3: CASSSIQVEDIQYF.

J is TRBJ2-1 and V is TRBV20-1; as DNA is missing, the TRBD1 call by TCRdb cannot be tested. The germline CDR1 and CDR2 sequences are DFQATT and SNEGSKA (reference sequence). This CDR3 region has 13 residues. The CDR3 spells CSASAPSYNEQFF.

The CDR3 reads CSVDSHQVYGYTF. The chain combines TRBV29-1 with TRBJ1-2. The CDR3 covers 13 residues. Germline V gene lookup returns CDR1 SQVTM and CDR2 ANQGSEA.